This TCR beta chain is from a study of TIL therapy for anti-PD-1-resistant metastatic lung cancer. This was the immunoSEQ v3 assay. Sequencing was performed with immunoSEQ multiplex PCR; in TCRdb, only in-frame clones are kept and a portion is missing. This table has over 15,000 clones, 70% to 85% appearing once. The germline gives CDR1 SNHLY, CDR2 FYNNEI. The CDR3 sequence is 16 residues long. V was pared by 6 bases and J by 5 bases, with 9 bases of the junction left unmatched. Time point given: pre-treatment sample, taken before nivolumab and TIL therapy. Study-level points and caveats: This highly selected cohort may not generalize to typical lung cancer patients.

A word on this clone: The antigen remains undetermined.

The sequenced sample was blood, obtained at baseline. The sequence was collected from a person between 30 and 80 years old with non-small cell lung cancer. The chain is built from TRBV2 and TRBJ2-5; 13 bases match TRBD2. The CDR3 DNA follows: TGTGCCAGCAGACCCCGACTAGCGGGGGGTGGGGAGACCCAGTACTTC. It yields the protein CASRPRLAGGGETQYF. The complete variable domain, with remaining parts taken from reference TRBV2 and TRBJ2-5, reads EPEVTQTPSHQVTQMGQEVILRCVPISNHLYFYWYRQILGQKVEFLVSFYNNEISEKSEIFDDQFSVERPDGSNFTLKIRSTKLEDSAMYFCASRPRLAGGGETQYFGPGTRLLVL.